The following is a T cell receptor (beta chain) sequence with its context. Recruitment covered 25 or so US areas and drew participants whose ages spanned roughly 18 to 100 years. Assignment of participants to cohorts was predicated upon participant-reported clinical history. Generated by immunoSEQ multiplex PCR, the TCRdb table keeps only in-frame clones and is missing some. The table records approximately 300,000 clones, around 86% of them present only once. The CDR3 length is 14 residues. Germline CDR1 and CDR2: SEHNR and FQNEAQ (reference sequence). After removal of 4 bases from V and 6 bases from J, the junction contained 1 base not matched to a gene. These data come from a study of blood T cell repertoires in COVID-19. About the study: PBMCs, B-cell-depleted T cells, or T cells were the source of the cDNA or gDNA that made up the material.

This TCR was recovered from a woman younger than 30 who had recovered from COVID-19. This chain connects TRBV7-9 to TRBJ1-6; 9 bases are shared with TRBD1. The specimen was PBMCs or T cells enriched from blood (not recorded which). CDR3 nucleotides: TGTGCCAGCAGCTCGGACAGGGGTAATTCACCCCTCCACTTT. Residues: CASSSDRGNSPLHF.